A selection of T cell receptor beta chains follows, all from one sample in a study of a mutant IDH1 vaccine in newly diagnosed glioma. These TCRs' antigens remain unknown. Using immunoSEQ multiplex PCR, the repertoire was profiled, and TCRdb retains in-frame clones only, with some absent. Altogether approximately 67,000 clones are present, approximately 80% being singletons, with the ten largest covering roughly 14%. The sequencing here drew on PBMCs, taken from a glioma patient whose treatment included an IDH1 peptide vaccine. Source of these receptors: a man younger than 30 with glioma. CDR3s include the opening cysteine and the closing phenylalanine or tryptophan. D genes are given only for firm matches. Clone size is shown for a subset of rows, as once, few, many or a class of expanded clone.

TRBV4-1	TRBJ1-1	.	.	TGCGCCAGCAGGCCCCCCCGGAAGGGGAGGGGGGACACTGAAGCTTTCTTT	CASRPPRKGRGDTEAFF
TRBV6-6	TRBJ1-2	once	.	TGTGCCAGCCGCAACCAGGACTTACATAAGGGCTACACCTTC	CASRNQDLHKGYTF
TRBV7-2	TRBJ1-2	.	.	TGTGCCAGCAGCTTAGTTGGTAGAGCTAACTATGGCTACACCTTC	CASSLVGRANYGYTF
TRBV30	TRBJ2-1	.	.	TGTGCCTGGAGCGAGGGCAGCCTCTACAATGAGCAGTTCTTC	CAWSEGSLYNEQFF
TRBV7-9	TRBJ1-2	.	.	TGTGCCAGCAGCCTACCCTCCCCAGGGACCCATGGCTACACCTTC	CASSLPSPGTHGYTF
TRBV6-6	TRBJ2-2	.	.	TGTGCCAGCAGTTACTCTTGGAACACCGGGGAGCTGTTTTTT	CASSYSWNTGELFF
TRBV6-6	TRBJ1-3	.	.	TGTGCCAGCAGGGATACCGGGACATCTGGAAACACCATATATTTT	CASRDTGTSGNTIYF
TRBV6-6	TRBJ1-1	once	.	TGTGCCAGCAGCCTCCCGTATGGGAACACTGAAGCTTTCTTT	CASSLPYGNTEAFF
TRBV4-2	TRBJ1-4	.	.	TGTGCCAGCAGCCAAGATATTCCCTCGACTGAAAAACTGTTTTTT	CASSQDIPSTEKLFF
TRBV7-3	TRBJ1-1	.	.	TGTGCCAGCAGCATCCAGGGAGTGAATACTGAAGCTTTCTTT	CASSIQGVNTEAFF
TRBV27	TRBJ2-7	.	.	TGTGCCAGCAGTTGGTGGGCAGAGGGCTCCTACGAGCAGTACTTC	CASSWWAEGSYEQYF
TRBV4-2	TRBJ2-2	once	.	TGTGCCAGCAGCCAAGCTGCCTTTCGGGGGAACACCGGGGAGCTGTTTTTT	CASSQAAFRGNTGELFF
TRBV27	TRBJ1-1	few	.	TGTGCCAGCAGTTTGGTGGGAATCCACACTGAAGCTTTCTTT	CASSLVGIHTEAFF
TRBV29-1	TRBJ1-1	few	.	TGCAGCGCTGGATTTTCGAACACTGAAGCTTTCTTT	CSAGFSNTEAFF
TRBV5-4	TRBJ1-1	.	.	TGTGCCAGCAATTCCGTGAACACTGAAGCTTTCTTT	CASNSVNTEAFF
TRBV6-6	TRBJ1-3	.	TRBD1	TGTGCCAGCAGTGGACAGGGTTTATCTGGAAACACCATATATTTT	CASSGQGLSGNTIYF
TRBV7-9	TRBJ1-2	.	.	TGTGCCAGCAGCTTAGCTTCCGGGGGAAAGAGTGGCTACACCTTC	CASSLASGGKSGYTF
TRBV7-9	TRBJ1-5	few	.	TGTGCCAGCACCAGCGGGGGAGGGAATCAGCCCCAGCATTTT	CASTSGGGNQPQHF
TRBV4-2	TRBJ2-2	once	.	TGTGCCAGCAGCCAGGAGAACACCGGGGAGCTGTTTTTT	CASSQENTGELFF
TRBV5-5	TRBJ1-4	.	TRBD1	TGTGCCAGCAGCACCTGGGACAGTGAGGATGAAAAACTGTTTTTT	CASSTWDSEDEKLFF
TRBV4-3	TRBJ1-1	.	.	TGCGCCAGCAGCCAAGAGGCAGGGGCGAGGACTGAAGCTTTCTTT	CASSQEAGARTEAFF
TRBV5-1	TRBJ2-1	once	.	TGCGCCAGCAGCTCATGGGGGGCGCTCGCCTACAATGAGCAGTTCTTC	CASSSWGALAYNEQFF
TRBV2	TRBJ2-1	.	TRBD1	TGTGCCAGCAGTAGGGACAGGGGATCCTACAATGAGCAGTTCTTC	CASSRDRGSYNEQFF
TRBV30	TRBJ1-2	.	TRBD1	TGTGCCTGGAGTGTACTGGGGGGGGCAGGGGGCCCCTACACCTTC	CAWSVLGGAGGPYTF
TRBV29-1	TRBJ2-5	.	TRBD2	TGCAGCGTCACTATGCGGGAGTATGGAGAGACCCAGTACTTC	CSVTMREYGETQYF
TRBV6-1	TRBJ2-3	.	TRBD1	TGTGCCAGCAGTGAAGTCCGGAAACGATACAGGGGGTACACAGATACGCAGTATTTT	CASSEVRKRYRGYTDTQYF
TRBV30	TRBJ1-1	.	.	TGTGCCTGGAGGGCTTTAGACGACACTGAAGCTTTCTTT	CAWRALDDTEAFF
TRBV5-1	TRBJ2-1	.	.	TGCGCCAGCAGCTTGCCGCCAGGTGATTCCTACAATGAGCAGTTCTTC	CASSLPPGDSYNEQFF
TRBV11-2	TRBJ2-7	.	.	TGTGCCAGCACTGTGGACGTCCGCTACGAGCAGTACTTC	CASTVDVRYEQYF
TRBV11-1	TRBJ1-1	.	.	TGTGCCAGCAGCAGCAGCCTTGTAGGGTCTACTGAAGCTTTCTTT	CASSSSLVGSTEAFF
TRBV18	TRBJ2-3	.	.	TGTGCCAGCTCACCACCCTGGGCTAGCGAGGACACAGATACGCAGTATTTT	CASSPPWASEDTDTQYF
TRBV5-4	TRBJ2-5	.	TRBD1	TGTGCCAGCAGCCCCGCAGGGGGCGCGGAGACCCAGTACTTC	CASSPAGGAETQYF
TRBV11-2	TRBJ1-5	.	TRBD1	TGTGCCAGCAGCTTCGATACAGGGGGCGCGGGGCAGCCCCAGCATTTT	CASSFDTGGAGQPQHF
TRBV7-7	TRBJ1-3	.	.	TGTGCTAGCAGCTCCCTTCCGACAGGTCTGGTGGACACCATATATTTT	CASSSLPTGLVDTIYF
TRBV2	TRBJ1-5	.	.	TGTGCCAGCAGCCGACAGGATAATAGCAATCAGCCCCAGCATTTT	CASSRQDNSNQPQHF
TRBV7-3	TRBJ2-1	few	TRBD2	TGTGCCAGCAGCATAGGACTAGCGGGGCTTTACAATGAGCAGTTCTTC	CASSIGLAGLYNEQFF
TRBV18	TRBJ2-3	.	.	TGTGCCAGCTCACCAGGGACCCACGAGGATACGCAGTATTTT	CASSPGTHEDTQYF